This TCR beta chain was captured in a study of blood T cells in healthy people across ages. The study, taken as a whole, reports: Diversity was higher, and naive CD4+ cells more numerous, in long-lived donors than in aged donors. While age rose, TCR beta diversity per million T cells dropped in a roughly linear way.

Then a second PCR, running roughly 7 to 11 cycles, was carried out with a sample-barcoded 5' primer and a J-beta primer mix. One entry per CDR3 protein results from TCRdb running MiXCR on the 5' RACE reads. The sample has 870,000 or so distinct CDR3 sequences, 25% to 30% seen once. In germline, CDR1 is KGHSH, CDR2 LQKENI. V was trimmed by 2 bases and J by 4 bases, leaving 12 bases between them. This CDR3 is 15 amino acids long. As for this clonotype: Antigen unknown.

The gene calls are TRBV18 and TRBJ1-5; the D is unclear. The clonotype was recovered from a woman at least 80 years old in good health. The sequenced sample was blood. CDR3 protein: CASSPEGLSNQPQHF. Written as DNA, the CDR3 is TGTGCCAGCTCACCAGAAGGCTTATCAAATCAGCCCCAGCATTTT.